This T cell receptor beta chain was found in a study of quantifying T cell responses using KT2 cells. Study-wide context: cDNA was made from DNase-treated RNA using alpha and beta constant primers. Notes on the study in general: KT2 clone alpha and beta sequence counts scaled linearly with input KT2 cell number.

This clonotype was seen a handful of times. Its specificity is unknown. The cDNA 3' end received a ligated oligonucleotide with a UMI. The first PCR ran 4 to 5 cycles with an equimolar RC1.1 and RC1.2 beta primer mix. One entry per CDR3 protein results from TCRdb running MiXCR on the UMI-ligation and nested PCR reads. The sample consists of tens of thousands of distinct CDR3 sequences, about 7.1% of them appearing once. Source material: PBMCs spiked with cells of the T cell clone KT2. The sequence was obtained from a human donor.

The CDR3 DNA reads TGTGCCAGCAGCTCGAGAGGACAGGGGAATTCACCCCTCCACTTT. This translates into CASSSRGQGNSPLHF. The chain combines TRBV7-8 with TRBJ1-6, with TRBD1 matching 9 bases. V gave up 4 bases and J gave up 7 bases; unmatched junction bases: 5. The CDR3 has 15 residues. Germline V gene data show CDR1 as SGHVS and CDR2 as FQNEAQ. The complete variable domain, with remaining parts taken from reference TRBV7-8 and TRBJ1-6, reads GAGVSQSPRYKVAKRGQDVALRCDPISGHVSLFWYQQALGQGPEFLTYFQNEAQLDKSGLPSDRFFAERPEGSVSTLKIQRTQQEDSAVYLCASSSRGQGNSPLHFGNGTRLTVT.